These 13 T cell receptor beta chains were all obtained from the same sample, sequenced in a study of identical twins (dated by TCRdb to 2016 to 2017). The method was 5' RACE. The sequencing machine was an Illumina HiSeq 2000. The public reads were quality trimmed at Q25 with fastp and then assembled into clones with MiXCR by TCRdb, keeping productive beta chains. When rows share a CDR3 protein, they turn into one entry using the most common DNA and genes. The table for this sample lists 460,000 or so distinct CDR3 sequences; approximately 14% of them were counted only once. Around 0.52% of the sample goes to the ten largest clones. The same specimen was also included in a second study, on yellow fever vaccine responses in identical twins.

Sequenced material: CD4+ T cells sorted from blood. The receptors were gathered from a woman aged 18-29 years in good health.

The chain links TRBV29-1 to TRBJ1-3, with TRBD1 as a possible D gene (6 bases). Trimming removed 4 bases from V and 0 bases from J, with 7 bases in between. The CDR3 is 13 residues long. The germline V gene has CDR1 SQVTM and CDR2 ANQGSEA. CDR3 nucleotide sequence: TGCAGCGTTGGGGGACACTCTGGAAACACCATATATTTT. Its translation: CSVGGHSGNTIYF.

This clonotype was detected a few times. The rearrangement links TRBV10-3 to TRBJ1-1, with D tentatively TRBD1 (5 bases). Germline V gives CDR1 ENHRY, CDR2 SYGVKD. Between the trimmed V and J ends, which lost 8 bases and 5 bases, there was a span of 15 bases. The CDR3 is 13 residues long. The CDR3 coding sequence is TGTGCCATCTCCTGGGGGGATGAAACTGAAGCTTTCTTT. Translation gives CAISWGDETEAFF.

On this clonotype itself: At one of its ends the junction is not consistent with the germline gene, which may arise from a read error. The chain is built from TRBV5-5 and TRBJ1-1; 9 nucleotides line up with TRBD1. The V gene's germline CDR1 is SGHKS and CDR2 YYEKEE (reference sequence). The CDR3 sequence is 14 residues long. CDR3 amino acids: CATSLQGTGTEAFF. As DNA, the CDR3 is TGTGCCACCAGCTTACAGGGGACAGGGACTGAAGCTTTCTTT.

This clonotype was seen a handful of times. DNA for the CDR3: TGTGCCAGCAGTGGAACAGGGGAAACTAATGAAAAACTGTTTTTT. This sequence encodes CASSGTGETNEKLFF. The chain recombines TRBV2 with TRBJ1-4; 7 positions agree with TRBD1. This CDR3 is built from 15 residues. The trim removed 4 bases at V and 1 base at J, leaving 3 bases unmatched. Germline lookup yields CDR1 SNHLY and CDR2 FYNNEI.

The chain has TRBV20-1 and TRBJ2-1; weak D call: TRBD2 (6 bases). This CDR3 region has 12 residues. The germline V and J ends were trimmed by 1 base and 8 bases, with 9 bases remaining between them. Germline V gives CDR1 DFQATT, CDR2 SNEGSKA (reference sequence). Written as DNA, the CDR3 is TGCAGTGCTAGAGTCGGGAGATATGAGCAGTTCTTC. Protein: CSARVGRYEQFF.

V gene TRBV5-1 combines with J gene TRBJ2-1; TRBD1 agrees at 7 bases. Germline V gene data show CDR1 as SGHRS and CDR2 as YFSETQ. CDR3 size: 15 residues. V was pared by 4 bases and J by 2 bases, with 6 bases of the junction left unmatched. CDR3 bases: TGCGCCAGCAGCCCGCGACAGGGAGCCTACAATGAGCAGTTCTTC. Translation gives CASSPRQGAYNEQFF.

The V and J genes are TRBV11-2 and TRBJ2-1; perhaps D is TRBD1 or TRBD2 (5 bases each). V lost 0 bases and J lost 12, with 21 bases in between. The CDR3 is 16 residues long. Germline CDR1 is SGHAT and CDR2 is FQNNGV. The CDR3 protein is CASSLDGGPPYPGQFF. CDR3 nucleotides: TGTGCCAGCAGCTTAGATGGGGGACCACCCTACCCTGGGCAGTTCTTC.

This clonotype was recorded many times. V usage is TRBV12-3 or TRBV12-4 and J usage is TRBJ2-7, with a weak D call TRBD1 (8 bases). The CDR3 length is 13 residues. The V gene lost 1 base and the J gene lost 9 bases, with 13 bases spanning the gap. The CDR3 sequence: CASSLGTGRVQYF. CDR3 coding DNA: TGTGCCAGCAGTTTAGGGACAGGGAGGGTGCAGTACTTC.

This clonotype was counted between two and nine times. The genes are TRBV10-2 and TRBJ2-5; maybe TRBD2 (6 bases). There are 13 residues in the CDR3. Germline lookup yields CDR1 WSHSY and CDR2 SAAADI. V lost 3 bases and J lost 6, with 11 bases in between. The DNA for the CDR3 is TGCGCCAGCAGTGAATCCAGCGGGCAGACCCAGTACTTC. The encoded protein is CASSESSGQTQYF.

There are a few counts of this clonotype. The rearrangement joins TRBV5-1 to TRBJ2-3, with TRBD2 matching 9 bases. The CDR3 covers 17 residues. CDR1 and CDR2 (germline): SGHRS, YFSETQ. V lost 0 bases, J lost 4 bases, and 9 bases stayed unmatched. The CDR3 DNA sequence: TGCGCCAGCAGCTTGGAAATGGCGGGGGGGCTCGCAGATACGCAGTATTTT. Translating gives CASSLEMAGGLADTQYF.

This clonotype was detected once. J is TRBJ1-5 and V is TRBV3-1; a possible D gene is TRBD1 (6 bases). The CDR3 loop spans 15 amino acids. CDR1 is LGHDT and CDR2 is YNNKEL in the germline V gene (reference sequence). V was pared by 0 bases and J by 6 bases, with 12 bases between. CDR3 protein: CASSQDRDIGQPQHF. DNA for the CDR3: TGTGCCAGCAGCCAAGATCGGGACATAGGTCAGCCCCAGCATTTT.

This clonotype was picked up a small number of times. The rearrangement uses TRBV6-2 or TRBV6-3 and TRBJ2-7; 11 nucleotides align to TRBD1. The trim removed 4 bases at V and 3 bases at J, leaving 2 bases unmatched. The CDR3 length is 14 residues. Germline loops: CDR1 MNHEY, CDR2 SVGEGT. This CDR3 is CASSWDRGYYEQYF. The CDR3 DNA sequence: TGTGCCAGCAGTTGGGACAGGGGGTACTACGAGCAGTACTTC.

The CDR3 loop reads CASSYAGAYNQPQHF. The CDR3 region has the DNA TGTGCCAGCAGTTACGCGGGGGCCTACAATCAGCCCCAGCATTTT. The gene calls are TRBV6-2 or TRBV6-3 and TRBJ1-5; D may be TRBD1 (6 bases). Germline lookup yields CDR1 MNHEY and CDR2 SVGEGT. Trimming pared 2 bases from V and 3 bases from J, leaving 11 bases between. CDR3 length: 15 residues.